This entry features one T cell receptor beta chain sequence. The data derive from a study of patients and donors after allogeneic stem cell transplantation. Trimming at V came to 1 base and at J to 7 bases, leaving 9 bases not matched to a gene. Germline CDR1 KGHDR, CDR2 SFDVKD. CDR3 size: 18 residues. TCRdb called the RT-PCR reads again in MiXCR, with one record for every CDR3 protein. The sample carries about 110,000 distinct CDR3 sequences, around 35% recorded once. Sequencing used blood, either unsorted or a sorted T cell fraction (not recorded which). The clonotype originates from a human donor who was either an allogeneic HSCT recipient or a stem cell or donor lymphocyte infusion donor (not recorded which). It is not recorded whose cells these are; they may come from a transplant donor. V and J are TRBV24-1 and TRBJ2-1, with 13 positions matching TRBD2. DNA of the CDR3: TGTGCCACCAGTGATTTCCCCGGACTAGCGGGAGCTCGGAATGAGCAGTTCTTC. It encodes CATSDFPGLAGARNEQFF.